This TCR beta chain was sequenced during a study of blood T cell repertoires in COVID-19. For the study at large: Some COVID-19 samples were acute and others convalescent; all came from the United States, Italy and Spain. T cells, B-cell-depleted T cells, or PBMCs provided the cDNA or gDNA that served as material.

V was clipped by 2 bases and J by 2 bases; unmatched bases: 4. The V gene's germline CDR1 is MNHEY and CDR2 SVGEGT. CDR3 length: 16 residues. Authors' data handling: Amplification with reference gene primers provided the estimates of nucleated cell counts. Sequencing was performed with immunoSEQ multiplex PCR; in TCRdb, only in-frame clones are kept and a portion is missing. V and J calls and clone size are those listed in that table; D and trimming were worked out from the DNA. This table holds some 290,000 clones, 81% found once. What was sequenced was peripheral blood. The V gene is TRBV6-2 or TRBV6-3, the J gene TRBJ2-5; 11 nucleotides line up with TRBD2. This sequence originates from an older woman with active or convalescent COVID-19. The CDR3, as DNA: TGTGCCAGCAGTTACGGACTAGCGGGCTTACAAGAGACCCAGTACTTC. This gives the protein CASSYGLAGLQETQYF.